This is a list of T cell receptor beta chains from one sample in a study of blood T cells in healthy people across ages. One entry per CDR3 protein results from TCRdb running MiXCR on the 5' RACE reads. This sample yields more than 800,000 distinct CDR3 sequences, of which 25% to 35% are seen a single time; approximately 15% belongs to the top ten. Sequences were obtained from blood. Source of these receptors: a woman aged 80 or over in good health. Both conserved end residues are part of each CDR3. D genes are given only for firm matches. Rows give clone size only sometimes, using once, few, many, or a class for an expanded clone.

v_gene	j_gene	len	abundance	d_gene	CDR3nt	CDR3aa
TRBV27	TRBJ2-3	15	many	.	TGTGCCAGCAGTTTGTTGCGGACTAGCACAGATACGCAGTATTTT	CASSLLRTSTDTQYF
TRBV7-2	TRBJ2-3	16	many	TRBD1	TGTGCCAGCAGCACTGGGACAGGAGGGGTCACAGATACGCAGTATTTT	CASSTGTGGVTDTQYF
TRBV7-9	TRBJ2-5	16	many	TRBD2	TGTGCCAGCAGCTCACCGAGCGGGGTTGGAGGCGAGACCCAGTACTTC	CASSSPSGVGGETQYF
TRBV29-1	TRBJ2-7	12	.	.	TGCAGCGTTGAGGGACTGGACTACGAGCAGTACTTC	CSVEGLDYEQYF
TRBV4-2	TRBJ2-7	14	few	TRBD2	TGTGCCAGCAGCCCAGGACTAGCGGGAGCCCGCGAGTACTTC	CASSPGLAGAREYF
TRBV7-9	TRBJ2-1	18	.	TRBD2	TGTGCCAGCAGCTTAGCGCAGGGACTAGCGGGAGGATCGGATGAGCAGTTCTTC	CASSLAQGLAGGSDEQFF
TRBV2	TRBJ2-3	16	few	TRBD1	TGTGCCAGCACGTACGGGAACAGGGGGGGCACAGATACGCAGTATTTT	CASTYGNRGGTDTQYF
TRBV7-2	TRBJ1-6	15	few	TRBD1	TGTGCCAGCAGCTTAGACGGGACAGCTAATTCACCCCTCCACTTT	CASSLDGTANSPLHF
TRBV20-1	TRBJ2-7	13	.	.	TGCAGTGCTACCCGGGACCGCCGTTCCGAGCAGTACTTC	CSATRDRRSEQYF
TRBV4-3	TRBJ2-2	16	many	.	TGCGCCAGCAGCCTAAATAGCGGTACGAACACCGGGGAGCTGTTTTTT	CASSLNSGTNTGELFF
TRBV7-6	TRBJ2-3	15	many	.	TGTGCCAGCAGCGTCCGGGACATTCACACAGATACGCAGTATTTT	CASSVRDIHTDTQYF
TRBV5-1	TRBJ2-3	15	.	TRBD1	TGCGCCAGCAGCACGACAGGGGCTCCCACAGATACGCAGTATTTT	CASSTTGAPTDTQYF
TRBV5-1	TRBJ2-7	14	.	.	TGCGCCTCCTCTGACCGCAGCTCCTACAATGAGCAGTACTTC	CASSDRSSYNEQYF
TRBV7-2	TRBJ1-3	17	.	.	TGTGCCAGCAGCCCCCGCCGGGGCGAGAGTCCTGGAAACACCATATATTTT	CASSPRRGESPGNTIYF
TRBV20-1	TRBJ1-2	16	many	.	TGCAGTGCTAGAGATCCGGTCAGAAGGACTAACTATGGCTACACCTTC	CSARDPVRRTNYGYTF
TRBV4-2	TRBJ1-2	13	.	.	TGTGCCAGCAGCCAAGATGAAGGGGAGGGCTACACCTTC	CASSQDEGEGYTF
TRBV6-5	TRBJ2-4	12	many	.	TGTGCCAGCAGTCCGGCCTCGAACATTCAGTACTTC	CASSPASNIQYF
TRBV6-5	TRBJ1-6	16	many	.	TGTGCCAGCAGTTACTCCCCTTGGAGGCGTAATTCACCCCTCCACTTT	CASSYSPWRRNSPLHF
TRBV12-3/TRBV12-4	TRBJ2-7	14	.	.	TGTGCCAGCAGACCGGGGCAAGGATACAATGAGCAGTACTTC	CASRPGQGYNEQYF
TRBV7-2	TRBJ1-5	16	few	TRBD1	TGTGCCAGCAGCTTTGGGCAGGGGGCGCCCCGACAGCCCCAGCATTTT	CASSFGQGAPRQPQHF
TRBV10-1	TRBJ2-2	16	.	.	TGCGCCAGCAGTGGGAGTAAAGGGGCCGGCACCGGGGAGCTGTTTTTT	CASSGSKGAGTGELFF
TRBV11-2	TRBJ2-5	15	.	.	TGTGCCAGCAGCTTCCTTTCCAACGCCGAGGAGACCCAGTACTTC	CASSFLSNAEETQYF
TRBV20-1	TRBJ2-5	14	once	TRBD2	TGCAGTGCTAGAGACCAGACTAGCTGGAAGACCCAGTACTTC	CSARDQTSWKTQYF
TRBV10-3	TRBJ1-1	13	.	TRBD1	TGTGCCATCAGCGCACCAGGGGGGACTGAAGCTTTCTTT	CAISAPGGTEAFF
TRBV10-3	TRBJ2-3	14	many	.	TGTGCCATCAGTGAGTCGTCAGCCACTCATACGCAGTATTTT	CAISESSATHTQYF
TRBV18	TRBJ2-1	14	many	TRBD1	TGTGCCAGCTCACCACCTACAGGGGGCGTGGAGCAGTTCTTC	CASSPPTGGVEQFF
TRBV27	TRBJ2-2	15	.	TRBD2	TGTGCCAGCAGTGCGGGACTAGCGGGGGTTGGGGAGCTGTTTTTT	CASSAGLAGVGELFF
TRBV20-1	TRBJ2-4	18	.	TRBD2	TGCAGTGCCCAGCGCGGGGGGGACGGATCACTAGCCAAAAACATTCAGTACTTC	CSAQRGGDGSLAKNIQYF
TRBV15	TRBJ2-3	16	many	.	TGTGCCACCAGCAGAGATCAGCGGAGCAGCACAGATACGCAGTATTTT	CATSRDQRSSTDTQYF
TRBV7-2	TRBJ2-3	17	many	TRBD2	TGTGCCAGCAGCCCCCTGGGAGCGGGGGGAATCACAGATACGCAGTATTTT	CASSPLGAGGITDTQYF
TRBV20-1	TRBJ2-1	15	many	TRBD2	TGCAGTGCTCCGGAAGCGGGGGGGATCTACAATGAGCAGTTCTTC	CSAPEAGGIYNEQFF
TRBV4-2	TRBJ2-3	15	many	TRBD1	TGTGCCAGCAGCCAGGGACAGGGGGATACAGATACGCAGTATTTT	CASSQGQGDTDTQYF
TRBV7-2	TRBJ2-1	16	many	TRBD2	TGTGCCAGCAGCTTAGTGGGCGGGGGGGCCCACAATGAGCAGTTCTTC	CASSLVGGGAHNEQFF
TRBV3-1	TRBJ2-1	17	few	.	TGTGCCAGCAGCCAAGGCGGGACGCCGGCGGTCTACAATGAGCAGTTCTTC	CASSQGGTPAVYNEQFF
TRBV7-2	TRBJ2-4	15	many	.	TGTGCCAGCAGCCGATTAGGGGGGCGGGCGGACATTCAGTACTTC	CASSRLGGRADIQYF
TRBV7-2	TRBJ2-5	16	many	TRBD1	TGTGCCAGCAGCCAACGAGCCAGGGGGTCAGGGGAGACCCAGTACTTC	CASSQRARGSGETQYF
TRBV12-3/TRBV12-4	TRBJ1-1	14	.	TRBD1	TGTGCCAGCAACCTACAGGGGGCCGGCGCTGAAGCTTTCTTT	CASNLQGAGAEAFF
TRBV4-1	TRBJ2-1	13	.	.	TGCGCCAGCAGCCAAGATATCCCGTGGGTGCAGTTCTTC	CASSQDIPWVQFF
TRBV12-3/TRBV12-4	TRBJ2-7	13	.	TRBD1	TGTGCCAGCGGGGCAGGGGGCCTTTACGAGCAGTACTTC	CASGAGGLYEQYF
TRBV20-1	TRBJ2-3	15	few	TRBD2	TGCAGTGCTCCCGGGACTAGCGGGGGGAAAGATACGCAGTATTTT	CSAPGTSGGKDTQYF
TRBV20-1	TRBJ2-5	14	many	.	TGCAGTGCCAAATCGCGGGGTAAACAAGAGACCCAGTACTTC	CSAKSRGKQETQYF
TRBV6-2/TRBV6-3	TRBJ2-1	13	many	TRBD2	TGTGCCAGCGGTCGGGGGGTCCACAATGAGCAGTTCTTC	CASGRGVHNEQFF
TRBV28	TRBJ1-1	15	.	TRBD1	TGTGCCAGCAGCCCCCGGGACAGGGATTGGACTGAAGCTTTCTTT	CASSPRDRDWTEAFF
TRBV5-1	TRBJ2-6	18	many	.	TGCGCCAGCAGCCTAGGACAGACCTATTCCTCTGGGGCCAACGTCCTGACTTTC	CASSLGQTYSSGANVLTF
TRBV2	TRBJ1-4	11	.	.	TGTGCCAGCAGTGATTGGGAAAAACTGTTTTTT	CASSDWEKLFF
TRBV7-2	TRBJ2-5	16	many	TRBD2	TGTGCCAGCAGCTTAGTCGGAGCGGGGGCACAAGAGACCCAGTACTTC	CASSLVGAGAQETQYF
TRBV2	TRBJ2-4	15	few	.	TGTGCCAGCATAGGGGAGAGATTCGCCAAAAACATTCAGTACTTC	CASIGERFAKNIQYF